The 5 T cell receptor beta chains reported below all come from one sample, sequenced in a study of shared clonotypes between healthy human individuals. Profiled with immunoSEQ multiplex PCR; TCRdb holds only in-frame clones, not every one. The sample consists of 800,000 to 950,000 clones, 96% of them appearing once. CD45RO negativity and positive selection for CCR7 defined naive CD8 cells, a population that excluded terminally differentiated effector memory CD45RA+ cells. The specimen was naive CD8+ T cells sorted from blood. These receptor sequences come from a man aged 25-45 years in good health.

This clone appeared a single time. This sequence joins TRBV27 and TRBJ1-5, with D unresolved. Trimming stripped 6 bases from V and 9 bases from J, with 15 bases between. The CDR3 loop spans 13 amino acids. CDR1 MNHEY and CDR2 SMNVEV come from the germline V gene (reference sequence). The CDR3 loop reads CASSFERFRPQHF. The CDR3 bases are TGTGCCAGCAGCTTTGAACGATTTAGGCCCCAGCATTTT.

The chain has TRBV7-8 and TRBJ2-1; D perhaps matches TRBD1 (6 bases). CDR3 length equals 15 residues. Germline V lookup: CDR1 SGHVS, CDR2 FQNEAQ. V lost 1 base, J lost 3 bases, and 10 bases lay in between. The CDR3 loop reads CASSLEGGGYNEQFF. In nucleotides, the CDR3 is TGTGCCAGCAGCTTAGAAGGGGGTGGCTACAATGAGCAGTTCTTC.

This chain joins TRBV9 and TRBJ1-5, with D unresolved. This CDR3 comprises 12 residues. CDR1 is SGDLS, CDR2 YYNGEE, per germline. The germline V and J ends were trimmed by 7 bases and 2 bases, with 7 bases remaining between them. CDR3 sequence (DNA): TGTGCCAGCGGCACGGGCAATCAGCCCCAGCATTTT. This sequence encodes CASGTGNQPQHF.

Turning to this clone: Other DNA sequences from this sample encode an identical CDR3 as well. The rearrangement links TRBV5-4 to TRBJ2-1; 14 positions agree with TRBD2. The germline V gene encodes CDR1 SGHNT and CDR2 YYREEE (reference sequence). V gave up 4 bases and J gave up 8 bases; unmatched junction bases: 2. There are 14 residues in the CDR3. The DNA for the CDR3 is TGTGCCAGCAGCCTGGGACTAGCGGGAGATGAGCAGTTCTTC. Encoded protein: CASSLGLAGDEQFF.

The V call is TRBV6-1, the J call TRBJ2-7; 8 bases fit TRBD2. Germline CDR1 is MNHNS and CDR2 is SASEGT. With 1 base clipped from V and 3 bases from J, the junction kept 5 bases outside the gene matches. The CDR3 extends over 15 amino acids. CDR3 nucleotide sequence: TGTGCCAGCAGTGAAGTAGCGGGACTAGACTACGAGCAGTACTTC. Its translation is CASSEVAGLDYEQYF.